The 23 T cell receptor beta chains below all came from one sample that was sequenced in a study of blood T cell repertoires in COVID-19. Some clones are missing from TCRdb's copy, which holds only in-frame ones; the method was immunoSEQ multiplex PCR. The repertoire holds roughly 400,000 clones, with around 91% as singletons. Sequenced: PBMCs or T cells enriched from blood (not recorded which). The receptors derive from a man younger than 30 who had recovered from COVID-19.

This clone was seen only once. The CDR3 DNA reads as TGTGCCAGCAGCCAAGGAGCCGGGAAGGAGACCCAGTACTTC. Its translation: CASSQGAGKETQYF. The chain joins TRBV4-2 to TRBJ2-5, with a possible D match to TRBD2 (5 bases). The germline V and J ends were trimmed by 1 base and 5 bases, with 11 bases remaining between them. From germline, CDR1 is LGHNA and CDR2 YNFKEQ. The CDR3 has 14 amino acids.

As regards this clone: Other DNA sequences within the sample encode an identical CDR3. This chain connects TRBV5-1 to TRBJ2-1, with a weak D call TRBD2 (5 bases). The V end was cut by 1 base, the J end by 10 bases, with 6 bases between. Germline loops: CDR1 SGHRS, CDR2 YFSETQ. This CDR3 spans 11 amino acids. The CDR3 DNA reads TGCGCCAGCAGCTTGTCGGGGGAGCAGTTCTTC. Encoded protein: CASSLSGEQFF. The full variable domain, completed using reference TRBV5-1 and TRBJ2-1, is KAGVTQTPRYLIKTRGQQVTLSCSPISGHRSVSWYQQTPGQGLQFLFEYFSETQRNKGNFPGRFSGRQFSNSRSEMNVSTLELGDSALYLCASSLSGEQFFGPGTRLTVL.

The genes are TRBV2 and TRBJ1-2, with no clear D. Germline loops: CDR1 SNHLY, CDR2 FYNNEI. This CDR3 region has 14 residues. V was trimmed by 3 bases and J by 7 bases, leaving 15 bases between them. Here the CDR3 DNA reads TGTGCCAGCAGTGAGCGGGAGGAAGCCGCTGGCTACACCTTC. Amino acids: CASSEREEAAGYTF.

The chain is built from TRBV6-6 and TRBJ1-2; 9 nucleotides agree with TRBD1. Germline CDR1 is MNHNY and CDR2 is SVGAGI (reference sequence). CDR3 length: 15 amino acids. V shed 6 bases and J 3 bases; nucleotides not matched to a gene: 8. CDR3 in DNA: TGTGCCAGCAGCTATGGGGACAGGGCCCACTATGGCTACACCTTC. This sequence encodes CASSYGDRAHYGYTF.

The chain employs TRBV7-9 and TRBJ1-4; 10 nucleotides align to TRBD1. This CDR3 has 14 amino acids. The J segment lost 8 bases and the V segment lost 5 bases, leaving 5 bases of the junction unmatched. Germline CDR1 is SEHNR and CDR2 is FQNEAQ (reference sequence). CDR3 coding DNA: TGTGCCAGCAGCCCGGGACAGGGGAGGGAAAAACTGTTTTTT. Amino acids: CASSPGQGREKLFF.

This clone was found a few times. This chain joins TRBV3-1 (or the pseudogene TRBV3-2) and TRBJ1-1; no firm D call. Germline V gives CDR1 LGHDT, CDR2 YNNKEL (reference sequence). V was pared by 4 bases and J by 2 bases, with 11 bases between. The CDR3 sequence is 14 residues long. CDR3 protein: CASSLSGVNTEAFF. DNA for the CDR3: TGTGCCAGCAGCCTTAGCGGGGTAAACACTGAAGCTTTCTTT.

Only a few counts were recorded for this clone. The chain joins TRBV5-1 to TRBJ1-2, with 11 nucleotides matching TRBD1. The CDR3 covers 14 residues. V lost 4 bases, J lost 7 bases, and 6 bases stayed unmatched. Germline V gene lookup returns CDR1 SGHRS and CDR2 YFSETQ. CDR3 loop: CASSTDRGLGGYTF. The CDR3 DNA follows: TGCGCCAGCAGCACGGACAGGGGGCTCGGTGGCTACACCTTC. Filled out from reference TRBV5-1 and TRBJ1-2, the complete variable domain reads KAGVTQTPRYLIKTRGQQVTLSCSPISGHRSVSWYQQTPGQGLQFLFEYFSETQRNKGNFPGRFSGRQFSNSRSEMNVSTLELGDSALYLCASSTDRGLGGYTFGSGTRLTVV.

As concerns this clone: Other DNA sequences from this sample encode an identical CDR3 as well. V and J are TRBV12-3 or TRBV12-4 and TRBJ1-5; TRBD1 might be the D (5 bases). V was clipped by 6 bases and J by 0 bases, with 6 bases between them. CDR3 length: 13 residues. This CDR3 is CASRDSSNQPQHF. DNA for the CDR3: TGTGCCAGCAGAGACAGTAGCAATCAGCCCCAGCATTTT.

J is TRBJ2-7 and V is TRBV28, with D perhaps matching TRBD1 (7 bases). Trimming left V 3 bases short and J 7 bases short, with 10 bases between. CDR3 length: 12 amino acids. Germline V gene lookup returns CDR1 MDHEN and CDR2 SYDVKM. The CDR3 DNA follows: TGTGCCAGCAGTTTTTCAGGGGGGGAGCAGTACTTC. It translates to CASSFSGGEQYF. Combining the CDR3 with reference TRBV28 and TRBJ2-7 gives the whole variable domain DVKVTQSSRYLVKRTGEKVFLECVQDMDHENMFWYRQDPGLGLRLIYFSYDVKMKEKGDIPEGYSVSREKKERFSLILESASTNQTSMYLCASSFSGGEQYFGPGTRLTVT.

V usage is TRBV19 and J usage is TRBJ1-3, with 7 nucleotides matching TRBD1. This CDR3 region has 16 residues. Germline V lookup: CDR1 LNHDA, CDR2 SQIVND (reference sequence). V lost 4 bases to trimming and J lost 0 bases; unmatched junction nucleotides: 6. In nucleotides, the CDR3 is TGTGCCAGTAGTACCAAAGGGGGCTACTCTGGAAACACCATATATTTT. This codes for CASSTKGGYSGNTIYF.

This clone was seen only a few times. The chain combines TRBV11-2 with TRBJ2-5, with 10 bases identical to TRBD2. Germline CDR1 reads SGHAT; CDR2 reads FQNNGV. The V segment lost 2 bases and the J segment 5 bases; nucleotides outside the gene matches: 2. This CDR3 region has 14 residues. CDR3: CASSLLAGGETQYF. The CDR3 region has the DNA TGTGCCAGCAGCTTATTAGCGGGAGGCGAGACCCAGTACTTC. The full variable domain, with the rest looked up from reference TRBV11-2 and TRBJ2-5, is EAGVAQSPRYKIIEKRQSVAFWCNPISGHATLYWYQQILGQGPKLLIQFQNNGVVDDSQLPKDRFSAERLKGVDSTLKIQPAKLEDSAVYLCASSLLAGGETQYFGPGTRLLVL.

The V and J genes are TRBV2 and TRBJ2-1; TRBD1 aligns across 11 bases. Per germline, CDR1 SNHLY and CDR2 FYNNEI. Trimming cost V 5 bases and J 7 bases; bases outside gene matches: 4. The CDR3 loop spans 14 amino acids. The CDR3 reads CASSKGQGANEQFF. The CDR3 DNA reads TGTGCCAGCAGTAAAGGACAGGGGGCGAATGAGCAGTTCTTC.

The chain employs TRBV7-2 and TRBJ2-1; 13 bases map to TRBD2. V shed 6 bases and J 8 bases; nucleotides not matched to a gene: 7. The CDR3 is 15 residues long. In germline, CDR1 is SGHTA, CDR2 FQGNSA. CDR3 nucleotide sequence: TGTGCCAGCAGACCGACTAGCGGGAGGTTTGATGAGCAGTTCTTC. Its protein is CASRPTSGRFDEQFF.

The chain employs TRBV7-9 and TRBJ1-5, with D perhaps TRBD1 (6 bases). The V gene lost 5 bases and the J gene lost 2 bases, with 13 bases spanning the gap. The CDR3 loop spans 15 amino acids. Germline lookup yields CDR1 SEHNR and CDR2 FQNEAQ (reference sequence). The CDR3 sequence is CASSQAGVGNQPQHF. CDR3 coding DNA: TGTGCCAGCAGCCAGGCAGGGGTCGGCAATCAGCCCCAGCATTTT. The variable domain in full, completed from reference TRBV7-9 and TRBJ1-5, reads DTGVSQNPRHKITKRGQNVTFRCDPISEHNRLYWYRQTLGQGPEFLTYFQNEAQLEKSRLLSDRFSAERPKGSFSTLEIQRTEQGDSAMYLCASSQAGVGNQPQHFGDGTRLSIL.

The rearrangement uses TRBV19 and TRBJ2-7, with 11 nucleotides matching TRBD2. Germline CDR1 reads LNHDA; CDR2 reads SQIVND (reference sequence). The trim removed 5 bases at V and 3 bases at J, leaving 6 bases unmatched. The CDR3 consists of 15 residues. Here the CDR3 reads CASSYTSGSYYEQYF. For the CDR3, the DNA is TGTGCCAGTAGTTACACTAGCGGGAGTTACTACGAGCAGTACTTC.

The gene calls are TRBV3-1 (or the pseudogene TRBV3-2) and TRBJ2-5; 10 bases match TRBD2. V shed 4 bases, J shed 4 bases, and the junction held 6 bases outside the gene matches. There are 15 residues in the CDR3. Germline V gene data show CDR1 as LGHDT and CDR2 as YNNKEL (reference sequence). The CDR3 sequence: CASSPQAGGPETQYF. For the CDR3, the DNA is TGTGCCAGCAGCCCACAAGCGGGAGGGCCAGAGACCCAGTACTTC.

The chain couples TRBV6-5 to TRBJ1-1; 7 nucleotides match TRBD1. The CDR3 is made up of 13 amino acids. CDR1 is MNHEY and CDR2 is SVGAGI in the germline V gene. Trimming cost V 6 bases and J 1 base; bases outside gene matches: 2. This CDR3 is CASRGQANTEAFF. As DNA, the CDR3 is TGTGCCAGCAGAGGACAGGCGAACACTGAAGCTTTCTTT.

The chain carries TRBV5-1 and TRBJ1-1; no firm D call. The V gene lost 3 bases and the J gene lost 1 base, with 13 bases spanning the gap. This CDR3 is built from 15 residues. Germline V gene sequence: CDR1 SGHRS, CDR2 YFSETQ. CDR3 loop: CASSSRGTPNTEAFF. The CDR3, as DNA: TGCGCCAGCAGCTCAAGAGGCACCCCGAACACTGAAGCTTTCTTT.

This rearrangement joins TRBV7-2 to TRBJ2-2; D is unresolved. The CDR3 runs 15 residues. Germline CDR1 reads SGHTA; CDR2 reads FQGNSA. The V gene lost 0 bases and the J gene lost 3 bases, with 8 bases spanning the gap. This CDR3 reads CASSLAKRHTGELFF. The CDR3 nucleotides read TGTGCCAGCAGCTTAGCGAAGCGCCACACCGGGGAGCTGTTTTTT.

The V gene is TRBV6-5, the J gene TRBJ1-1; TRBD1 aligns across 7 bases. The CDR3 totals 15 residues. V dropped 7 bases and J dropped 1; count of bases not matched to a gene: 9. Germline V gene data show CDR1 as MNHEY and CDR2 as SVGAGI. The CDR3 region has the DNA TGTGCCAGCATCTATAGGACAGGAGCGAACACTGAAGCTTTCTTT. Translation: CASIYRTGANTEAFF.

V usage is TRBV3-1 (or the pseudogene TRBV3-2) and J usage is TRBJ2-3; 9 bases are shared with TRBD2. Germline values: CDR1 LGHDT, CDR2 YNNKEL (reference sequence). This CDR3 is 15 amino acids long. Trimming at V came to 0 bases and at J to 6 bases, leaving 4 bases not matched to a gene. The CDR3 here is CASSQDVAGADTQYF. The CDR3 bases are TGTGCCAGCAGCCAAGATGTAGCGGGAGCTGATACGCAGTATTTT.

This chain connects TRBV15 to TRBJ1-5; D possibly corresponds to TRBD1 (5 bases). Trimming cost V 1 base and J 6 bases, with 13 bases left between them. The CDR3 has 15 residues. Germline V gene sequence: CDR1 LNHNV, CDR2 YYDKDF (reference sequence). The DNA of the CDR3 is TGTGCCACCAGCAGAGGTAGGGGAGGCGGTCAGCCCCAGCATTTT. Translating it yields CATSRGRGGGQPQHF. The complete variable domain, with remaining parts taken from reference TRBV15 and TRBJ1-5, reads DAMVIQNPRYQVTQFGKPVTLSCSQTLNHNVMYWYQQKSSQAPKLLFHYYDKDFNNEADTPDNFQSRRPNTSFCFLDIRSPGLGDTAMYLCATSRGRGGGQPQHFGDGTRLSIL.

This clone was counted between two and nine times. This rearrangement joins TRBV2 to TRBJ2-7, with TRBD1 identical over 9 bases. Germline lookup yields CDR1 SNHLY and CDR2 FYNNEI. This CDR3 contains 15 residues. Trimming took 3 bases from V and 2 from J; bases not matched to a gene: 5. This chain's CDR3 is CASSETQGAAYEQYF. The DNA of the CDR3 is TGTGCCAGCAGTGAGACACAGGGGGCAGCCTACGAGCAGTACTTC.